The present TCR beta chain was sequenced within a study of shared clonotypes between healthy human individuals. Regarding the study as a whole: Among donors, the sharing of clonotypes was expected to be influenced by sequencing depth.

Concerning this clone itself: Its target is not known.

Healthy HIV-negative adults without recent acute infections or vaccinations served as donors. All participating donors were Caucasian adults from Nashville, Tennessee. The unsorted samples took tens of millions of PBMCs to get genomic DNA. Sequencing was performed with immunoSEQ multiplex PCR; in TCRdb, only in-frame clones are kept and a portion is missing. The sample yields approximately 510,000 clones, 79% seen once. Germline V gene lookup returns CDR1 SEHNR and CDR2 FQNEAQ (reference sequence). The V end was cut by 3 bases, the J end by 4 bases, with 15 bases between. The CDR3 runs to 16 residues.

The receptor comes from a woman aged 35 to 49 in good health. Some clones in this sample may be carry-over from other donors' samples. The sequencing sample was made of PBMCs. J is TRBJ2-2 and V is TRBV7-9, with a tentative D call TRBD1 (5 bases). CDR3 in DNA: TGTGCCAGCAGCTTCGAACAGGAGACGGGCACCGGGGAGCTGTTTTTT. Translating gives CASSFEQETGTGELFF.